The present entry profiles one TCR beta chain with its context. Antigen specificity is unknown. Germline lookup yields CDR1 GTSNPN and CDR2 SVGIG (reference sequence). This CDR3 is 13 amino acids long. V was trimmed by 5 bases and J by 1 base, leaving 11 bases between them. Amplification used 60 Vbeta primers and 13 Jbeta primers. Clones were read by immunoSEQ multiplex PCR, and TCRdb kept only the in-frame ones, dropping some. The sample yields about 220,000 clones, about 79% seen once. The data originate from a study of cytomegalovirus exposure and HLA in healthy donors. Across the study: A prior analysis found roughly 100 million unique TCR beta sequences from roughly 180 million T cells. Study-level findings and limits: Earlier findings revealed that most TCR beta V segments proved productive either about 87% or about 30% of the time. Clonal expansion was found to be greater in HLA-associated TCR beta chains than in equally common others in a later analysis.

This clonotype originated in a male donor in good health and CMV-seronegative. Source material: PBMCs. The V and J genes are TRBV30 and TRBJ1-1; no firm D call. The CDR3 DNA follows: TGTGCCTGGGGTCAGCGGGCGAACACTGAAGCTTTCTTT. It specifies CAWGQRANTEAFF.